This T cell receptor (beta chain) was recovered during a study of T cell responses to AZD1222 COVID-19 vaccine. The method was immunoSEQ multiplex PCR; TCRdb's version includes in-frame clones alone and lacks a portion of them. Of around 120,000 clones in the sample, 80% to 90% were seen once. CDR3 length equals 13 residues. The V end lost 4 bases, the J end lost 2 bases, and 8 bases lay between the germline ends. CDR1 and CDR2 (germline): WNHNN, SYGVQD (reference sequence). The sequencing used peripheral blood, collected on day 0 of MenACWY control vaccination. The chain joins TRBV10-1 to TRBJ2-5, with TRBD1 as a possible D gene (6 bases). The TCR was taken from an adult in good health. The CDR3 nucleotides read TGCGCCAGCAGTGGGACAGTACAAGAGACCCAGTACTTC. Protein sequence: CASSGTVQETQYF.